This T cell receptor (beta chain) was documented in a study of T cell responses to AZD1222 COVID-19 vaccine. The study's findings and limits: Spike-specific TCR breadth rose after two AZD1222 doses, and depth rose as well. Donors were chiefly white British, with a greater number of females, and clonal diversity was perhaps underestimated.

Worth noting for this clone: Antigen: not known.

TCRdb keeps only in-frame clones here, not all; method: immunoSEQ multiplex PCR. The sample includes 110,000 to 150,000 clones, roughly 92% of them seen just once. The CDR3 extends over 15 amino acids. V shed 5 bases and J 6 bases; nucleotides not matched to a gene: 9. CDR1 is MNHEY, CDR2 SVGAGI, per germline. This TCR was recovered from an adult in good health. The chain carries TRBV6-5 and TRBJ1-3, with 8 nucleotides matching TRBD1. Source: peripheral blood, taken on day 0 of AZD1222 vaccination. This CDR3 reads CASSLDRDRPNTIYF. The CDR3 DNA sequence: TGTGCCAGCAGTCTGGACAGGGATCGTCCAAACACCATATATTTT.